The 9 T cell receptor beta chains given below trace back to one sample, sequenced in a study of breast tumors, draining lymph nodes, adjacent tissues. TCRdb re-derived calls from the multiplex PCR reads in MiXCR, one entry per CDR3 protein. The sample comprises roughly 14,000 distinct CDR3 sequences, about three fifths of which are singletons, and around 30% rests with the top ten. The sequenced sample consisted of tumor-adjacent breast tissue. Receptors originate from a female donor with breast cancer. Some clones in this sample may be carry-over from other donors' samples.

With regard to this clonotype: Given a much more abundant clone one base away, this may be a read error. This chain links TRBV18 with TRBJ1-1; D perhaps matches TRBD1 (5 bases). CDR3 size: 13 residues. CDR1 and CDR2 (germline): KGHSH, LQKENI. Trimming shortened V by 7 bases and J by 2 bases, and 11 bases separated the two germline ends. The CDR3 region is CASYPRGNTEAFF. CDR3 coding DNA: TGTGCCAGCTACCCAAGGGGAAACACTGAAGCTTTCTTT.

The chain employs TRBV10-3 and TRBJ2-7, with D unresolved. V dropped 0 bases and J dropped 6 bases, with 12 bases sitting between them. The V gene's germline CDR1 is ENHRY and CDR2 SYGVKD. This CDR3 is 14 amino acids long. The CDR3 nucleotides read TGTGCCATCAGTGAGTCAGGCAGTCCGATCGAGCAGTACTTC. Its protein product is CAISESGSPIEQYF.

Comments on this clonotype: This clone may be a read error of a much larger clone one base away. The chain couples TRBV30 to TRBJ1-2; 9 nucleotides agree with TRBD1. Germline V gives CDR1 GTSNPN, CDR2 SVGIG (reference sequence). The ends lost 0 bases at V and 7 bases at J; junction bases unmatched: 12. This CDR3 spans 16 amino acids. The CDR3 region is CAWSVLRTGDRTGYTF. The CDR3 coding sequence is TGTGCCTGGAGTGTACTCCGGACAGGGGATAGGACTGGCTACACCTTC.

This clonotype showed up just a few times. V is TRBV24-1 and J is TRBJ1-6; D gene uncertain. Germline V gene lookup returns CDR1 KGHDR and CDR2 SFDVKD. CDR3 length: 15 residues. Trimming removed 0 bases from V and 7 bases from J, with 9 bases in between. As DNA, the CDR3 is TGTGCCACCAGTGATTTGCCTAAACCCAATTCACCCCTCCACTTT. It translates to CATSDLPKPNSPLHF.

In its sample, this clonotype was seen many times. The chain couples TRBV20-1 to TRBJ2-5, with D perhaps TRBD1 (8 bases). V was cut by 3 bases and J by 7 bases, with 18 bases left in between. Germline V gene data show CDR1 as DFQATT and CDR2 as SNEGSKA (reference sequence). The CDR3 runs to 14 residues. Here the CDR3 reads CSARRQGAGATQYF. For the CDR3, the DNA is TGCAGTGCTAGGCGGCAGGGGGCGGGAGCGACCCAGTACTTC.

This clonotype is medium-sized by share. V is TRBV20-1 and J is TRBJ1-2; D is unclear. V was clipped by 2 bases and J by 3 bases, with 7 bases between them. This CDR3 comprises 12 residues. Germline V CDR1 and CDR2: DFQATT, SNEGSKA (reference sequence). The CDR3 region is CSARWEDYGYTF. The CDR3 region has the DNA TGCAGTGCTAGATGGGAGGACTATGGCTACACCTTC.

The table lists this clonotype with many counts. The chain employs TRBV19 and TRBJ1-3; no reliable D call. CDR3 length equals 11 residues. Germline V gene lookup returns CDR1 LNHDA and CDR2 SQIVND (reference sequence). The CDR3 region is CAGTSGNTIYF. DNA of the CDR3: TGTGCTGGTACGTCTGGAAACACCATATATTTT.

The gene calls are TRBV4-1 and TRBJ2-3; tentatively, D is TRBD2 (6 bases). V was shortened by 5 bases and J by 2 bases, with 17 bases between the two germline ends. There are 16 residues in the CDR3. CDR1 and CDR2 from the germline V gene are MGHRA and YSYEKL. The CDR3 here is CASSANAGPSTDTQYF. The DNA of the CDR3 is TGCGCCAGCAGCGCGAACGCGGGACCATCCACAGATACGCAGTATTTT.

The CDR3 is CSASRLAGVLDTQYF. CDR3 nucleotide sequence: TGCAGTGCCTCCCGGCTAGCGGGAGTATTAGATACGCAGTATTTT. This chain uses TRBV20-1 with TRBJ2-3; 10 bases agree with TRBD2. The V segment lost 6 bases and the J segment 5 bases; nucleotides outside the gene matches: 11. Germline loops: CDR1 DFQATT, CDR2 SNEGSKA (reference sequence). There are 15 residues in the CDR3.